Shown below are 19 T cell receptor beta chains from a single sample sequenced in a study of cytomegalovirus exposure and HLA in healthy donors. PCR employed 60 Vbeta and 13 Jbeta primers. The table came from immunoSEQ multiplex PCR; TCRdb's copy has only in-frame clones and leaves some out. The sample has about 55,000 clones; roughly 74% are singletons. What was sequenced was PBMCs. All receptors derive from a female donor in good health and CMV-seronegative.

J is TRBJ1-2 and V is TRBV30, with 9 nucleotides matching TRBD1. J gave up 11 bases and V 5 bases, and 9 bases lay outside the gene matches. Germline V gene data show CDR1 as GTSNPN and CDR2 as SVGIG (reference sequence). The CDR3 is 12 residues long. The CDR3 is CAWSTGGNNYTF. CDR3 nucleotide sequence: TGTGCCTGGTCGACAGGGGGGAATAATTACACCTTC.

This chain links TRBV6-5 with TRBJ1-2, with 7 bases lining up with TRBD1. This CDR3 spans 15 amino acids. The V and J ends lost 4 bases and 2 bases, in that order; junction bases with no gene match: 7. Germline V gene sequence: CDR1 MNHEY, CDR2 SVGAGI. The CDR3 sequence is CASSSGQVENYGYTF. Written as DNA, the CDR3 is TGTGCCAGCAGTTCTGGACAGGTAGAAAACTATGGCTACACCTTC.

The chain is built from TRBV30 and TRBJ2-7; D is possibly TRBD2 (5 bases). The CDR3 is made up of 12 amino acids. The germline CDR1 and CDR2 sequences are GTSNPN and SVGIG (reference sequence). The V end lost 3 bases, the J end lost 2 bases, and 8 bases lay between the germline ends. DNA of the CDR3: TGTGCCTGGAGGGACTCAACCTACGAGCAGTACTTC. Translated, it gives CAWRDSTYEQYF.

The chain employs TRBV7-8 and TRBJ1-5, with TRBD1 matching over 7 bases. V was clipped by 4 bases and J by 9 bases; unmatched bases: 3. Germline CDR1 reads SGHVS; CDR2 reads FQNEAQ. CDR3 length equals 12 residues. The CDR3 sequence: CASSSDRSPQHF. The DNA of the CDR3 is TGTGCCAGCAGCTCGGACAGGTCGCCCCAGCATTTT.

The chain couples TRBV5-6 to TRBJ1-4, with TRBD1 matching 8 bases. With 0 bases clipped from V and 0 bases from J, the junction kept 10 bases outside the gene matches. CDR3 length: 19 amino acids. Per germline, CDR1 SGHDT and CDR2 YYEEEE. CDR3 loop: CASSLAQGVSSATNEKLFF. The CDR3 coding sequence is TGTGCCAGCAGCTTGGCACAGGGGGTCAGTAGTGCAACTAATGAAAAACTGTTTTTT.

The chain carries TRBV30 and TRBJ1-4; possible D gene TRBD1, 6 bases. V lost 2 bases and J 5 bases, leaving 9 bases between the germline ends. CDR1 GTSNPN and CDR2 SVGIG come from the germline V gene (reference sequence). CDR3 size: 13 residues. The CDR3 loop reads CAWSRTVNEKLFF. The CDR3 DNA sequence: TGTGCCTGGAGTAGGACAGTCAATGAAAAACTGTTTTTT.

This clone came up a few times. V usage is TRBV7-9 and J usage is TRBJ1-2; 7 nucleotides align to TRBD1. The germline V gene encodes CDR1 SEHNR and CDR2 FQNEAQ (reference sequence). J was trimmed by 5 bases and V by 8 bases; bases with no gene match: 11. This CDR3 is 14 amino acids long. CDR3 nucleotide sequence: TGTGCCAGCGGACGGGCAGGGGGAATTTATGGCTACACCTTC. Encoded protein: CASGRAGGIYGYTF.

The chain recombines TRBV9 with TRBJ1-2, with 11 bases matching TRBD1. V dropped 2 bases and J dropped 3; count of bases not matched to a gene: 3. CDR3 length: 15 residues. Germline CDR1 SGDLS, CDR2 YYNGEE. The CDR3 reads CASSVRDRGDYGYTF. The CDR3 nucleotides read TGTGCCAGCAGCGTCCGGGACAGGGGGGACTATGGCTACACCTTC. Full variable domain (rest looked up from reference TRBV9 and TRBJ1-2): DSGVTQTPKHLITATGQRVTLRCSPRSGDLSVYWYQQSLDQGLQFLIQYYNGEERAKGNILERFSAQQFPDLHSELNLSSLELGDSALYFCASSVRDRGDYGYTFGSGTRLTVV.

The chain is built from TRBV19 and TRBJ1-1, with TRBD1 matching 8 bases. This CDR3 is 16 amino acids long. Germline trimming cut 5 bases from V and 1 base from J; bases unmatched to any gene: 9. Germline CDR1 reads LNHDA; CDR2 reads SQIVND (reference sequence). The CDR3 loop is CASSDRGLYPNTEAFF. The CDR3, as DNA: TGTGCCAGTAGTGACAGGGGTCTGTATCCGAACACTGAAGCTTTCTTT.

The genes are TRBV4-1 and TRBJ1-2; D gene uncertain. V lost 1 base and J lost 2, with 5 bases in between. This CDR3 has 13 amino acids. Looked up from germline, CDR1 is MGHRA and CDR2 is YSYEKL. The CDR3 nucleotides read TGCGCCAGCAGCCAAGGAGGAAACTATGGCTACACCTTC. Protein sequence: CASSQGGNYGYTF.

This sequence joins TRBV29-1 and TRBJ2-1; 12 bases agree with TRBD2. The length of the CDR3 is 15 residues. The germline CDR1 and CDR2 sequences are SQVTM and ANQGSEA. The J segment lost 4 bases and the V segment lost 4 bases, leaving 5 bases of the junction unmatched. CDR3 bases: TGCAGCGTTGGGCTAGCGGGGGGGCTGTACAATGAGCAGTTCTTC. This gives the protein CSVGLAGGLYNEQFF.

On this clone: Because the CDR3's place on the DNA is in doubt, the DNA is left out and the CDR3 is given as listed by TCRdb. The rearrangement links TRBV6-6 to TRBJ2-5; the table assigns TRBD2, which was not confirmed against the DNA. Per the germline V gene, CDR1 is MNHNY and CDR2 is SVGAGI (reference sequence). From its first to its last residue, the CDR3 has 12 amino acids. The CDR3 protein is CASSSSVETQYF.

This chain joins TRBV2 and TRBJ1-2; weak D call: TRBD1 (6 bases). Per the germline V gene, CDR1 is SNHLY and CDR2 is FYNNEI. CDR3 length equals 13 residues. Trimming stripped 6 bases from V and 8 bases from J, with 16 bases between. CDR3 sequence reads: CASSEIHRDGYTF. In DNA, the CDR3 is TGTGCCAGCAGCGAAATACACAGGGACGGCTACACCTTC. Complete variable domain (other parts from reference TRBV2 and TRBJ1-2): EPEVTQTPSHQVTQMGQEVILRCVPISNHLYFYWYRQILGQKVEFLVSFYNNEISEKSEIFDDQFSVERPDGSNFTLKIRSTKLEDSAMYFCASSEIHRDGYTFGSGTRLTVV.

This chain connects TRBV11-1 to TRBJ2-1; maybe TRBD1 (6 bases). The ends were cut back, 7 bases at V and 7 bases at J, with 23 bases in the middle. Germline V gives CDR1 SGHAT, CDR2 FQDESV (reference sequence). There are 16 residues in the CDR3. CDR3 residues: CASKRGWDTVLNEQFF. The CDR3 region has the DNA TGTGCCAGCAAGCGCGGTTGGGACACAGTTCTGAATGAGCAGTTCTTC.

V usage is TRBV9 and J usage is TRBJ1-1; the match to TRBD1 covers 8 bases. Germline V gives CDR1 SGDLS, CDR2 YYNGEE. The CDR3 runs 15 residues. V gave up 3 bases and J gave up 4 bases; unmatched junction bases: 8. CDR3 sequence reads: CASSATGGSSTEAFF. In DNA, the CDR3 is TGTGCCAGCAGCGCCACAGGGGGGTCGAGCACTGAAGCTTTCTTT.

This chain uses TRBV6-5 with TRBJ2-5; 7 bases fit TRBD1. Germline V lookup: CDR1 MNHEY, CDR2 SVGAGI. The CDR3 runs to 13 residues. The trim removed 5 bases at V and 10 bases at J, leaving 10 bases unmatched. Here the CDR3 reads CASSARQGWNQYF. CDR3 DNA sequence: TGTGCCAGCAGTGCCCGACAGGGTTGGAACCAGTACTTC.

This clone was detected only once. CDR3 sequence (DNA): TGCGCCAGCAGCTCCATACCGGGACAATTAGCCAAAAACATTCAGTACTTC. Encoded protein: CASSSIPGQLAKNIQYF. V gene TRBV5-1 combines with J gene TRBJ2-4, with D possibly matching TRBD1 (6 bases). Germline V gene data show CDR1 as SGHRS and CDR2 as YFSETQ. The CDR3 sequence is 17 residues long. Trimming shortened V by 3 bases and J by 0 bases, and 16 bases separated the two germline ends.

This rearrangement joins TRBV6-5 to TRBJ1-2; the match to TRBD1 covers 12 bases. Germline V gene sequence: CDR1 MNHEY, CDR2 SVGAGI. CDR3 length: 14 residues. J gave up 7 bases and V 6 bases, and 6 bases lay outside the gene matches. The CDR3 protein is CASRETGQGAGYTF. CDR3 nucleotide sequence: TGTGCCAGCAGGGAAACGGGACAGGGGGCTGGCTACACCTTC.

The V and J genes are TRBV5-8 and TRBJ1-2; TRBD1 agrees at 12 bases. Trimming at V came to 4 bases and at J to 7 bases, leaving 11 bases not matched to a gene. The V gene's germline CDR1 is SGHTS and CDR2 YDEGEE. The CDR3 consists of 16 residues. CDR3 DNA: TGTGCCAGCAGCCCCCTTCTGGGACAGGGGGCAGGTGGCTACACCTTC. It translates to CASSPLLGQGAGGYTF.